These T cell receptor beta chains were read from a single sample in a study of blood T cell repertoires in COVID-19. The method was immunoSEQ multiplex PCR; TCRdb's version includes in-frame clones alone and lacks a portion of them. The data show some 300,000 clones, with roughly nine tenths seen just once and 2.9% held by the top ten. The specimen sequenced was PBMCs or T cells enriched from blood (not recorded which). The source of these receptors is a woman aged 45-60 years who had been exposed to COVID-19. Each CDR3 is given with its conserved first and last residue. A D gene is named only where the DNA matches it firmly. Size is omitted from some rows. Given values are once, few, many or a class for expanded clones.

DNA: TGTGCCACCAGTGATTCACAGGGTGTTGAGGAAAAACTGTTTTTT
CDR3: CATSDSQGVEEKLFF
V: TRBV24-1
D: -
J: TRBJ1-4
size: -

DNA: TGTGCCAGCAACTCTCGGGCAGGGCCGTTGGAGCAGTACTTC
CDR3: CASNSRAGPLEQYF
V: TRBV5-6
D: -
J: TRBJ2-7
size: -

DNA: TGTGCCAGCAGCCAAGATTCAGGGTGGGTCTACAATGAGCAGTTCTTC
CDR3: CASSQDSGWVYNEQFF
V: TRBV4-2
D: -
J: TRBJ2-1
size: -

DNA: TGTGCCAGTAGTATTGGGACAGGGGCCACCTACGAGCAGTACTTC
CDR3: CASSIGTGATYEQYF
V: TRBV19
D: TRBD1
J: TRBJ2-7
size: many

DNA: TGTGCCAGCAGCCAGCTAGAGGGCTACGAGCAGTACTTC
CDR3: CASSQLEGYEQYF
V: TRBV9
D: -
J: TRBJ2-7
size: -

DNA: TGTGCCAGCAGCTTCGGGACAGGGGCGAACACCGGGGAGCTGTTTTTT
CDR3: CASSFGTGANTGELFF
V: TRBV7-2
D: TRBD1
J: TRBJ2-2
size: -

DNA: TGTGCCAGCAGCGGGGTGCGGAACACTGAAGCTTTCTTT
CDR3: CASSGVRNTEAFF
V: TRBV6-5
D: -
J: TRBJ1-1
size: -

DNA: TGTGCCTGGACGATCCAGGGGAACTATGGCTACACCTTC
CDR3: CAWTIQGNYGYTF
V: TRBV30
D: -
J: TRBJ1-2
size: -

DNA: TGTGCCAGCAGACGCTCCCTTGGAACCGCGGTCTATGGCTACACCTTC
CDR3: CASRRSLGTAVYGYTF
V: TRBV28
D: -
J: TRBJ1-2
size: -

DNA: TGTGCCAGCACATGGATCTCAGGGGGGAACACTGAAGCTTTCTTT
CDR3: CASTWISGGNTEAFF
V: TRBV7-2
D: TRBD1
J: TRBJ1-1
size: -

DNA: TGTGCCAGCAGCTTAGTTGACTTCGACACCTTC
CDR3: CASSLVDFDTF
V: TRBV7-9
D: -
J: TRBJ1-2
size: -

DNA: TGTGCCAGCAGTTCCCGACTGCCCTCCTACGAGCAGTACTTC
CDR3: CASSSRLPSYEQYF
V: TRBV27
D: -
J: TRBJ2-7
size: -

DNA: TGTGCCAGCAGCTCTCGACAGGGGAACTATGGCTACACCTTC
CDR3: CASSSRQGNYGYTF
V: TRBV7-2
D: TRBD1
J: TRBJ1-2
size: -

DNA: TGTGCCAGCAGCTTGGCAGGGGGCGGTGGCTACACCTTC
CDR3: CASSLAGGGGYTF
V: TRBV5-4
D: TRBD1
J: TRBJ1-2
size: -

DNA: TGTGCCAGCAGCCCGCGCCGGACTGGTTCACCCCTCCACTTT
CDR3: CASSPRRTGSPLHF
V: TRBV3-1/TRBV3-2
D: -
J: TRBJ1-6
size: -

DNA: TGTGCCAGCAGCCTACCCGGGACAGGGGGCACTGAAGCTTTCTTT
CDR3: CASSLPGTGGTEAFF
V: TRBV28
D: TRBD1
J: TRBJ1-1
size: -

DNA: TGTGCCAGCAGCCCTGGTGGCGGTGGCTACACCTTC
CDR3: CASSPGGGGYTF
V: TRBV7-9
D: -
J: TRBJ1-2
size: -

DNA: TGTGCCAGCAGTCCTTTAGCGGGGGAGTCCTACGAGCAGTACTTC
CDR3: CASSPLAGESYEQYF
V: TRBV6-5
D: TRBD2
J: TRBJ2-7
size: -

DNA: TGTGCCAGCAGCTCGACAGGGGGCGAACAGCCCCAGCATTTT
CDR3: CASSSTGGEQPQHF
V: TRBV7-9
D: TRBD1
J: TRBJ1-5
size: -

DNA: TGTGCCAGCAGCTTTAGCGGGGAAAACATTCAGTACTTC
CDR3: CASSFSGENIQYF
V: TRBV11-1
D: TRBD2
J: TRBJ2-4
size: -

DNA: TGTGCCAGCAGTGAATGGGGCATCAACTATGGCTACACCTTC
CDR3: CASSEWGINYGYTF
V: TRBV25-1
D: -
J: TRBJ1-2
size: -

DNA: TGTGCCAGCAGCCCTCACCCTCGCCCTAGCGGGGGACCCGACGGCGGGGAGCTGTTTTTT
CDR3: CASSPHPRPSGGPDGGELFF
V: TRBV9
D: TRBD2
J: TRBJ2-2
size: -

DNA: TGTGCCAGTAGTACTGAGGGCGCCGGGGAGCTGTTTTTT
CDR3: CASSTEGAGELFF
V: TRBV19
D: -
J: TRBJ2-2
size: once

DNA: TGCGCCAGCAGCCACCCCAGGGACAGAAATATGAACACTGAAGCTTTCTTT
CDR3: CASSHPRDRNMNTEAFF
V: TRBV4-1
D: TRBD1
J: TRBJ1-1
size: -

DNA: TGCGCCAGCAGCTTAATAGTCCCCTCTCAAGAGACCCAGTACTTC
CDR3: CASSLIVPSQETQYF
V: TRBV5-1
D: -
J: TRBJ2-5
size: -

DNA: TGTGCCAGCAGCTTAGAGCGCAGACTGAGTGGAAACACCATATATTTT
CDR3: CASSLERRLSGNTIYF
V: TRBV11-2
D: -
J: TRBJ1-3
size: few

DNA: TGTGCCTGGGGGGAAGGGGTAAGGTACGAGCAGTACTTC
CDR3: CAWGEGVRYEQYF
V: TRBV30
D: -
J: TRBJ2-7
size: -

DNA: TGTGCCAGCAAACCAGGGACAGACCGCTACGAGCAGTACTTC
CDR3: CASKPGTDRYEQYF
V: TRBV28
D: TRBD1
J: TRBJ2-7
size: -

DNA: TGTGCCAGTAGTAAAGAGTGGGGCCTGTATAATTCACCCCTCCACTTT
CDR3: CASSKEWGLYNSPLHF
V: TRBV19
D: -
J: TRBJ1-6
size: -

DNA: TGTGCCAGTAGGATGGGTGGACTCCAAGAGACCCAGTACTTC
CDR3: CASRMGGLQETQYF
V: TRBV19
D: -
J: TRBJ2-5
size: -

DNA: TGCACCAGCAGCCCCGAGAGCGCTAACTATGGCTACACCTTC
CDR3: CTSSPESANYGYTF
V: TRBV1
D: -
J: TRBJ1-2
size: -

DNA: TGTGCCAGCAGCCGAATAGCGGGGGCCAGGGAGACCCAGTACTTC
CDR3: CASSRIAGARETQYF
V: TRBV3-1/TRBV3-2
D: TRBD2
J: TRBJ2-5
size: -

DNA: TGTGCCAGCAGATTAGACAGGGGTCTTGTCGAGCAGTACTTC
CDR3: CASRLDRGLVEQYF
V: TRBV28
D: TRBD1
J: TRBJ2-7
size: -

DNA: TGCGCCAGCAGCCAGGAGGGGGGGCTAATCGCCTACAATGAGCAGTTCTTC
CDR3: CASSQEGGLIAYNEQFF
V: TRBV4-1
D: -
J: TRBJ2-1
size: -

DNA: TGTGCCAGCAGTTACTTGGCAGGGGGAAACTATGGCTACACCTTC
CDR3: CASSYLAGGNYGYTF
V: TRBV6-5
D: TRBD1
J: TRBJ1-2
size: -

DNA: TGCGCCAGCAGCTTGGCCCCAGCCAGGATGTATGGCTACACCTTC
CDR3: CASSLAPARMYGYTF
V: TRBV5-1
D: -
J: TRBJ1-2
size: few

DNA: TGCGCCAGCAGCCTACTTCCGACAGGGAGTTATGGCTACACCTTC
CDR3: CASSLLPTGSYGYTF
V: TRBV4-1
D: TRBD1
J: TRBJ1-2
size: -

DNA: TGTGCCAGCTCACCTGGACAGGGGGGACAGCCCCAGCATTTT
CDR3: CASSPGQGGQPQHF
V: TRBV18
D: TRBD1
J: TRBJ1-5
size: -

DNA: TGTGCCAGCAGCGGGACTAGCGGGGGGAGCACAGATACGCAGTATTTT
CDR3: CASSGTSGGSTDTQYF
V: TRBV5-4
D: TRBD2
J: TRBJ2-3
size: -

DNA: TGTGCCAGCAGGGCCCCGGGCACCGGGGAGCTGTTTTTT
CDR3: CASRAPGTGELFF
V: TRBV9
D: -
J: TRBJ2-2
size: -

DNA: TGCGCCAGCAGCCTAGAGGACAGGACATATGGCTACACCTTC
CDR3: CASSLEDRTYGYTF
V: TRBV4-1
D: TRBD1
J: TRBJ1-2
size: -

DNA: TGTGCCAGCAGCTTGAGGACAGGAGTTAGCAATCAGCCCCAGCATTTT
CDR3: CASSLRTGVSNQPQHF
V: TRBV5-6
D: TRBD1
J: TRBJ1-5
size: -

DNA: TGTGCCTGGAGTTTCCGACAGGGAAGTACTCGAGAAAAACTGTTTTTT
CDR3: CAWSFRQGSTREKLFF
V: TRBV30
D: TRBD1
J: TRBJ1-4
size: -

DNA: TGTGCCAGCATTGGGCAGGGGATTAGCAATCAGCCCCAGCATTTT
CDR3: CASIGQGISNQPQHF
V: TRBV6-5
D: -
J: TRBJ1-5
size: -

DNA: TGCGCCAGCAGCCAGGAGACAGGGTTCAATCAGCCCCAGCATTTT
CDR3: CASSQETGFNQPQHF
V: TRBV4-1
D: TRBD1
J: TRBJ1-5
size: -

DNA: TGCAGCGTTGGAACGGGAGCGAACACCGGGGAGCTGTTTTTT
CDR3: CSVGTGANTGELFF
V: TRBV29-1
D: -
J: TRBJ2-2
size: -